This TCR beta chain derives from a study of shared clonotypes between healthy human individuals. In the study's own analysis: Junction-only sequences without quality scores came from ImmunoSEQ, so filtering differed. Clones were sequenced by immunoSEQ multiplex PCR, and TCRdb holds only the in-frame ones, with some missing. That table supplies the V and J calls and clone size; D and trimming were determined from the DNA. The sample has about 470,000 clones; about four fifths are singletons. Germline trimming cut 5 bases from V and 3 bases from J; bases unmatched to any gene: 6. The CDR3 totals 15 residues. Germline V gene sequence: CDR1 MDHEN, CDR2 SYDVKM. Each sample came from a Caucasian adult donor living in Nashville, Tennessee. About this clone: The antigen remains unidentified.

Points from the study as a whole: Sampling was confined to blood; repertoires within tissues likely differ. Sequencing depth was predicted to influence how clonotypes are shared among donors.

Sequencing was performed on PBMCs. The receptor comes from a woman aged 40 to 50 in good health. Some clones in this sample may be carry-over from other donors' samples. This sequence joins TRBV28 and TRBJ1-2, with TRBD1 matching 10 bases. CDR3 bases: TGTGCCAGCAGTGCCGGGACAGGGGTCGACTATGGCTACACCTTC. Translation: CASSAGTGVDYGYTF.